In this sample, the clone carrying this TCR beta chain turned up many times. Its antigen is as yet unknown. PBMCs were collected from a roughly 10 ml volume of fresh peripheral blood. The germline gives CDR1 SGDLS, CDR2 YYNGEE. V was trimmed by 0 bases and J by 3 bases, leaving 9 bases between them. This CDR3 has 15 residues. These data come from a study of T cells in Graves' hyperthyroidism and ophthalmopathy. Study background: Pretreatment peripheral blood was obtained at initial diagnosis.

Study-wide findings and caveats: Ophthalmopathy could be told apart from stable hyperthyroidism with a 13 V-J model. Blood held most thyroid clonotypes expanded above 0.001 frequency.

Authors of the study amplified TCR beta CDR3 regions from RNA transcripts. The TCR CDR3 first-round RT-PCR relied on the HTBI primer set. TCRdb re-called the multiplex PCR reads through MiXCR, storing one row per CDR3 protein. Of fewer than 600,000 distinct CDR3 sequences listed, 14% are singletons. Sample: blood. This receptor was taken from a woman aged 40 to 50 with Graves' hyperthyroidism. The chain links TRBV9 to TRBJ2-2; the D call may be TRBD1 or TRBD2 (5 bases each). The CDR3 sequence is CASSVGGTYTGELFF. Written as DNA, the CDR3 is TGTGCCAGCAGCGTAGGTGGGACCTACACCGGGGAGCTGTTTTTT.